A single sample gave rise to the 25 T cell receptor beta chains below, sequenced in a study of T cells in localized non-small cell lung cancer. Profiled with immunoSEQ multiplex PCR; TCRdb holds only in-frame clones, not every one. In the table there are about 74,000 clones, approximately 84% of which are singletons. The specimen was peripheral blood, collected before any cancer treatment. The source is a female donor aged 60 or older with stage I lung adenocarcinoma.

This sequence joins TRBV11-2 and TRBJ2-7, with 10 nucleotides matching TRBD2. The CDR3 has 15 residues. Trimming cost V 4 bases and J 2 bases; bases outside gene matches: 5. Germline V gene sequence: CDR1 SGHAT, CDR2 FQNNGV. CDR3 in amino acids: CASSSPGLATYEQYF. The CDR3 DNA is TGTGCCAGCAGCTCGCCGGGACTAGCGACCTACGAGCAGTACTTC.

This clone was detected only a few times. The chain is built from TRBV29-1 and TRBJ2-5; D unresolved. This CDR3 region has 13 residues. Trimming removed 2 bases at V and 5 bases at J, with 12 bases between. Germline V gene sequence: CDR1 SQVTM, CDR2 ANQGSEA. The CDR3 DNA is TGCAGCGTTGAATCCTGGCAACTGGAGACCCAGTACTTC. Translation gives CSVESWQLETQYF.

The rearrangement joins TRBV2 to TRBJ1-6; D perhaps matches TRBD1 (5 bases). CDR3 length: 13 amino acids. Germline V gene sequence: CDR1 SNHLY, CDR2 FYNNEI. The germline V and J ends were trimmed by 6 bases and 5 bases, with 8 bases remaining between them. CDR3 DNA: TGTGCCAGCAGAGACAGAAATAATTCACCCCTCCACTTT. Its translation: CASRDRNNSPLHF.

The CDR3 DNA follows: TGTGCCAGCAGCCCGGGACAGGGTACGACCTACGAGCAGTACTTC. Translating gives CASSPGQGTTYEQYF. The V gene is TRBV7-2, the J gene TRBJ2-7; 9 positions match TRBD1. This CDR3 spans 15 amino acids. Germline trimming cut 5 bases from V and 2 bases from J; bases unmatched to any gene: 7. Germline CDR1 is SGHTA and CDR2 is FQGNSA.

This clone was counted only a few times. The rearrangement uses TRBV27 and TRBJ2-3, with a weak D call TRBD2 (6 bases). Trimming removed 3 bases from V and 8 bases from J, with 15 bases in between. CDR1 is MNHEY, CDR2 SMNVEV, per germline (reference sequence). The CDR3 has 14 amino acids. The CDR3 region is CASSLGTPHATQYF. The CDR3 nucleotides read TGTGCCAGCAGTTTGGGGACTCCACATGCTACGCAGTATTTT.

This clone has a handful of counts. This chain joins TRBV6-6 and TRBJ2-5; TRBD2 matches 7 bases. This CDR3 has 13 amino acids. Looked up from germline, CDR1 is MNHNY and CDR2 is SVGAGI (reference sequence). V shed 3 bases, J shed 4 bases, and the junction held 2 bases outside the gene matches. The CDR3 region has the DNA TGTGCCAGCAGTTATGGGGGGGGAGAGACCCAGTACTTC. Translation gives CASSYGGGETQYF.

This chain connects TRBV7-9 to TRBJ1-4; the D is unclear. The CDR3 length is 15 residues. CDR1 and CDR2 from the germline V gene are SEHNR and FQNEAQ (reference sequence). The V end lost 5 bases, the J end lost 2 bases, and 12 bases lay between the germline ends. CDR3 region: CASSNGPQTNEKLFF. The CDR3 coding sequence is TGTGCCAGCAGCAACGGGCCTCAGACTAATGAAAAACTGTTTTTT.

Only one count was recorded for this clone. V gene TRBV15 combines with J gene TRBJ1-1, with D perhaps TRBD1 (6 bases). This CDR3 region has 15 residues. CDR1 LNHNV and CDR2 YYDKDF come from the germline V gene (reference sequence). Trimming left V 0 bases short and J 5 bases short, with 13 bases between. The CDR3 nucleotides are TGTGCCACCAGCAGAGATCGGGGGGCAGGGACTGAAGCTTTCTTT. This sequence encodes CATSRDRGAGTEAFF.

The V gene is TRBV4-1, the J gene TRBJ1-5; no clear D. V was pared by 1 base and J by 0 bases, with 16 bases between. Per germline, CDR1 MGHRA and CDR2 YSYEKL. The CDR3 has 18 residues. Here the CDR3 reads CASSQVIPTAYSNQPQHF. The DNA for the CDR3 is TGCGCCAGCAGCCAAGTAATTCCGACGGCTTATAGCAATCAGCCCCAGCATTTT.

This sequence joins TRBV6-5 and TRBJ1-5, with D uncertain. The CDR3 loop spans 14 amino acids. Germline CDR1 reads MNHEY; CDR2 reads SVGAGI. V shed 3 bases and J shed 6 bases, with 12 bases lying between them. The CDR3 bases are TGTGCCAGCAGTTATGGATCCTCTGGTCAGCCCCAGCATTTT. Protein: CASSYGSSGQPQHF.

This rearrangement joins TRBV7-6 to TRBJ1-3; unclear D gene. The V gene lost 0 bases and the J gene lost 4 bases, with 7 bases spanning the gap. CDR1 and CDR2 (germline): SGHVS, FNYEAQ. The CDR3 spans 14 residues. DNA of the CDR3: TGTGCCAGCAGCTTAGCAGTATCAGGAAACACCATATATTTT. Protein sequence: CASSLAVSGNTIYF.

The chain carries TRBV5-1 and TRBJ1-6; 7 bases fit TRBD1. J lost 9 bases, V lost 0 bases, and 12 bases had no gene match. Looked up from germline, CDR1 is SGHRS and CDR2 is YFSETQ. The CDR3 extends over 17 amino acids. The CDR3 DNA sequence: TGCGCCAGCAGCTTGGGCCCCCGACAGGGCAGTACTTCACCCCTCCACTTT. Its translation: CASSLGPRQGSTSPLHF.

The chain employs TRBV15 and TRBJ2-5; no reliable D call. The length of the CDR3 is 13 residues. Trimming removed 5 bases at V and 5 bases at J, with 12 bases between. Germline V gene data show CDR1 as LNHNV and CDR2 as YYDKDF (reference sequence). CDR3 bases: TGTGCCACCAGCCGCTCTATGGGGGAGACCCAGTACTTC. Amino acids: CATSRSMGETQYF.

This clone was counted at least ten times. This chain joins TRBV19 and TRBJ2-1; no clear D gene. V lost 7 bases and J 4 bases, leaving 8 bases between the germline ends. CDR3 size: 12 residues. Germline assignment: CDR1 LNHDA and CDR2 SQIVND (reference sequence). The CDR3 nucleotides read TGTGCCAGTAAGGGTCAGTACAATGAGCAGTTCTTC. Amino acids: CASKGQYNEQFF.

The chain combines TRBV19 with TRBJ2-6; the match to TRBD1 covers 11 bases. V was pared by 0 bases and J by 0 bases, with 7 bases of the junction left unmatched. Per the germline V gene, CDR1 is LNHDA and CDR2 is SQIVND (reference sequence). The CDR3 runs to 20 residues. The CDR3 reads CASSIDLLGQGVSGANVLTF. The CDR3, as DNA: TGTGCCAGTAGTATAGATCTTCTGGGACAGGGGGTCTCTGGGGCCAACGTCCTGACTTTC.

This chain links TRBV25-1 with TRBJ2-1, with TRBD1 as a possible D gene (7 bases). V was clipped by 2 bases and J by 7 bases, with 18 bases between them. In germline, CDR1 is MGHDK, CDR2 SYGVNS. The CDR3 sequence is 16 residues long. The CDR3 nucleotides are TGTGCCAGCAGTGAACTTGAGGGGGCGGGGCGGAATGAGCAGTTCTTC. Protein sequence: CASSELEGAGRNEQFF. Based on the CDR3 plus reference TRBV25-1 and TRBJ2-1, the full variable domain is EADIYQTPRYLVIGTGKKITLECSQTMGHDKMYWYQQDPGMELHLIHYSYGVNSTEKGDLSSESTVSRIRTEHFPLTLESARPSHTSQYLCASSELEGAGRNEQFFGPGTRLTVL.

The chain recombines TRBV19 with TRBJ2-7; tentative D call: TRBD1 (5 bases). Trimming stripped 1 base from V and 1 base from J, with 8 bases between. Per germline, CDR1 LNHDA and CDR2 SQIVND (reference sequence). The CDR3 has 14 amino acids. Here the CDR3 DNA reads TGTGCCAGTAGTATAGGTCCAGGGTCCTACGAGCAGTACTTC. Translated: CASSIGPGSYEQYF.

The chain employs TRBV6-4 and TRBJ1-1, with D unresolved. With 6 bases removed from V and 4 bases from J, the gap between germline ends came to 27 bases. Germline CDR1 reads MRHNA; CDR2 reads SNTAGT. The CDR3 is made up of 18 amino acids. The CDR3 is CASSLGKKGWVLVTEAFF. In nucleotides, the CDR3 is TGTGCCAGCAGCCTCGGAAAGAAAGGGTGGGTGCTTGTCACTGAAGCTTTCTTT.

The chain uses TRBV6-4 and TRBJ1-2; TRBD1 agrees at 7 bases. The CDR3 extends over 14 amino acids. From germline, CDR1 is MRHNA and CDR2 SNTAGT. V lost 6 bases and J lost 6; bases outside the gene matches: 10. This chain's CDR3 is CASSRETGSDGYTF. In DNA, the CDR3 is TGTGCCAGCAGCAGAGAGACAGGGTCTGATGGCTACACCTTC.

The rearrangement uses TRBV29-1 and TRBJ1-1; D perhaps matches TRBD1 (6 bases). CDR1 and CDR2 from the germline V gene are SQVTM and ANQGSEA. V was pared by 4 bases and J by 2 bases, with 20 bases between. The CDR3 covers 16 residues. The DNA for the CDR3 is TGCAGCGTTGCCGCAACCAGGGGCAGGCCTAACACTGAAGCTTTCTTT. Translated: CSVAATRGRPNTEAFF.

The chain links TRBV11-1 to TRBJ1-5; 7 bases align to TRBD1. V dropped 5 bases and J dropped 7; count of bases not matched to a gene: 11. Germline V CDR1 and CDR2: SGHAT, FQDESV (reference sequence). This CDR3 region has 15 residues. The CDR3 nucleotides read TGTGCCAGCAGCCCCTTAGACAGGGTAGGGCAGCCCCAGCATTTT. Protein: CASSPLDRVGQPQHF. Full variable domain (rest looked up from reference TRBV11-1 and TRBJ1-5): EAEVAQSPRYKITEKSQAVAFWCDPISGHATLYWYRQILGQGPELLVQFQDESVVDDSQLPKDRFSAERLKGVDSTLKIQPAELGDSAMYLCASSPLDRVGQPQHFGDGTRLSIL.

V is TRBV27 and J is TRBJ2-7; tentatively, D is TRBD2 (6 bases). Trimming removed 4 bases from V and 3 bases from J, with 10 bases in between. This CDR3 is 13 amino acids long. Germline CDR1 is MNHEY and CDR2 is SMNVEV (reference sequence). The CDR3 spells CASSSGTFYEQYF. The CDR3 nucleotides are TGTGCCAGCAGTTCTGGGACTTTCTACGAGCAGTACTTC.

The genes are TRBV5-5 and TRBJ1-6; possibly TRBD1 for D (5 bases). V lost 1 base to trimming and J lost 7 bases, with 18 bases between them. CDR1 is SGHKS, CDR2 YYEKEE, per germline (reference sequence). The CDR3 contains 17 residues. CDR3 region: CASSLRPEKGLNSPLHF. In DNA form, the CDR3 reads TGTGCCAGCAGCTTGCGTCCGGAGAAGGGGTTAAATTCACCCCTCCACTTT.

This clone is classed as medium-sized. The V and J genes are TRBV5-8 and TRBJ2-1, with D hard to call. Germline CDR1 SGHTS, CDR2 YDEGEE. This CDR3 is 14 amino acids long. V lost 4 bases, J lost 4 bases, and 12 bases lay in between. Written as DNA, the CDR3 is TGTGCCAGCAGCCGGGTTGGAGAGTACAATGAGCAGTTCTTC. This codes for CASSRVGEYNEQFF.

This chain links TRBV6-1 with TRBJ1-2, with D tentatively TRBD1 (6 bases). Germline-derived CDR1 and CDR2 are MNHNS and SASEGT. V gave up 1 base and J gave up 4 bases, with 10 bases separating them. The CDR3 loop spans 14 amino acids. In DNA form, the CDR3 reads TGTGCCAGCAGTGAAGTCCGGGACACCTATGGCTACACCTTC. Residues: CASSEVRDTYGYTF.